The 26 T cell receptor beta chains in this list originate from one sample, sequenced in a study of blood T cell repertoires in COVID-19. Generated by immunoSEQ multiplex PCR, the TCRdb table keeps only in-frame clones and is missing some. Among about 38,000 clones listed, approximately 86% were seen once. Specimen: peripheral blood. Receptors originate from a human donor in a cohort sampled during active COVID-19.

The rearrangement joins TRBV28 to TRBJ2-3, with 7 bases fitting TRBD1. Trimming cost V 5 bases and J 0 bases; bases outside gene matches: 8. This CDR3 spans 16 amino acids. Germline V lookup: CDR1 MDHEN, CDR2 SYDVKM. This CDR3 reads CASSGTARRSTDTQYF. CDR3 sequence (DNA): TGTGCCAGCAGTGGGACAGCCCGGAGAAGCACAGATACGCAGTATTTT.

This clone is a singleton in its sample. The V call is TRBV19, the J call TRBJ1-6, with 7 bases fitting TRBD1. The CDR3 runs 13 residues. Trimming removed 6 bases from V and 7 bases from J; junction bases left unmatched: 3. The V gene's germline CDR1 is LNHDA and CDR2 SQIVND (reference sequence). The CDR3 loop is CASSRGVNSPLHF. The CDR3 DNA is TGTGCCAGTAGCAGGGGGGTCAATTCACCCCTCCACTTT.

This clone was observed once. The chain employs TRBV19 and TRBJ1-1, with D perhaps TRBD1 (5 bases). The CDR3 is made up of 13 amino acids. CDR1 is LNHDA, CDR2 SQIVND, per germline (reference sequence). The germline V and J ends were trimmed by 3 bases and 5 bases, with 10 bases remaining between them. CDR3 sequence: CASSMGQRTEAFF. The CDR3 bases are TGTGCCAGTAGTATGGGGCAGAGGACTGAAGCTTTCTTT.

This clone was detected once. This sequence joins TRBV5-6 and TRBJ2-3; 11 bases are a match to TRBD2. From germline, CDR1 is SGHDT and CDR2 YYEEEE. This CDR3 contains 16 residues. Trimming removed 1 base from V and 1 base from J; junction bases left unmatched: 2. CDR3: CASSLLAGGGTDTQYF. CDR3 DNA sequence: TGTGCCAGCAGCTTGCTAGCGGGGGGCGGCACAGATACGCAGTATTTT.

The gene calls are TRBV2 and TRBJ1-1; 10 bases line up with TRBD1. Germline assignment: CDR1 SNHLY and CDR2 FYNNEI. The CDR3 spans 17 residues. V was clipped by 5 bases and J by 0 bases; unmatched bases: 9. CDR3 coding DNA: TGTGCCAGCAGTTGGGACAGGGGCATAAGGATGAACACTGAAGCTTTCTTT. It is translated as CASSWDRGIRMNTEAFF.

This chain joins TRBV11-3 and TRBJ2-2, with a tentative D call TRBD1 (6 bases). Germline V gene lookup returns CDR1 SGHNT and CDR2 YENEEA. The CDR3 covers 14 residues. V was trimmed by 5 bases and J by 6 bases, leaving 13 bases between them. In DNA, the CDR3 is TGTGCCAGCAGCCCAAAATACAGGGCCGGGGAGCTGTTTTTT. This encodes CASSPKYRAGELFF.

The J gene is TRBJ2-1, the V gene TRBV29-1, with 7 nucleotides matching TRBD1. From germline, CDR1 is SQVTM and CDR2 ANQGSEA. The length of the CDR3 is 11 residues. Germline trimming cut 2 bases from V and 10 bases from J; bases unmatched to any gene: 2. The CDR3 DNA reads as TGCAGCGTTGAACAGGGACAGGAGCAGTTCTTC. It translates to CSVEQGQEQFF.

V is TRBV6-6 and J is TRBJ2-6, with D maybe TRBD2 (6 bases). The germline V and J ends were trimmed by 7 bases and 1 base, with 14 bases remaining between them. CDR1 is MNHNY, CDR2 SVGAGI, per germline (reference sequence). The CDR3 covers 16 residues. For the CDR3, the DNA is TGTGCCAGCACTACAGTGGGGACTTCTGGGGCCAACGTCCTGACTTTC. Translation gives CASTTVGTSGANVLTF.

The chain employs TRBV28 and TRBJ2-7; a weak D match, TRBD1 (6 bases). The V and J ends lost 6 bases and 3 bases respectively, with 15 bases between them. Per germline, CDR1 MDHEN and CDR2 SYDVKM. This CDR3 has 14 amino acids. The CDR3 nucleotides read TGTGCCAGCAGCCCCCCCGACAGGCTCTACGAGCAGTACTTC. Protein sequence: CASSPPDRLYEQYF.

This clone was seen once. The chain links TRBV6-5 to TRBJ1-1; 8 nucleotides agree with TRBD1. J was trimmed by 4 bases and V by 6 bases; bases with no gene match: 4. The CDR3 runs to 13 residues. Germline assignment: CDR1 MNHEY and CDR2 SVGAGI. CDR3 sequence: CASSARGLTEAFF. The CDR3 bases are TGTGCCAGCAGCGCCAGGGGGCTCACTGAAGCTTTCTTT.

The rearrangement links TRBV4-1 to TRBJ1-1; no clear D gene. The length of the CDR3 is 14 residues. The V end was cut by 1 base, the J end by 6 bases, with 12 bases between. Germline lookup yields CDR1 MGHRA and CDR2 YSYEKL. The CDR3 region has the DNA TGCGCCAGCAGCCAAGGCCTCCAGAGGGCTGAAGCTTTCTTT. As protein: CASSQGLQRAEAFF.

The chain recombines TRBV28 with TRBJ2-1, with a possible D match to TRBD2 (6 bases). CDR1 and CDR2 (germline): MDHEN, SYDVKM. The V end lost 2 bases, the J end lost 3 bases, and 14 bases lay between the germline ends. CDR3 length: 16 residues. The CDR3 DNA follows: TGTGCCAGCAGTTTAAGCCGGACCGGGGGCTACAATGAGCAGTTCTTC. The encoded protein is CASSLSRTGGYNEQFF.

This rearrangement joins TRBV28 to TRBJ2-1; perhaps TRBD1 as D (6 bases). Germline-derived CDR1 and CDR2 are MDHEN and SYDVKM. Trimming took off 2 bases at V and 0 bases at J, with 8 bases between the two ends. CDR3 length: 15 amino acids. CDR3 sequence (DNA): TGTGCCAGCAGTTTAACAGGGAGCTCCTACAATGAGCAGTTCTTC. This sequence encodes CASSLTGSSYNEQFF.

The chain is built from TRBV27 and TRBJ2-2; no definite D call. Trimming shortened V by 6 bases and J by 1 base, and 9 bases separated the two germline ends. This CDR3 spans 14 amino acids. The germline V gene encodes CDR1 MNHEY and CDR2 SMNVEV (reference sequence). The chain's CDR3 is CASSLTLNTGELFF. The CDR3 nucleotides read TGTGCCAGCAGCCTAACGTTGAACACCGGGGAGCTGTTTTTT.

The chain recombines TRBV4-2 with TRBJ2-5, with TRBD1 as a possible D gene (5 bases). Germline V gene lookup returns CDR1 LGHNA and CDR2 YNFKEQ. Trimming pared 0 bases from V and 5 bases from J, leaving 13 bases between. The CDR3 is made up of 15 amino acids. CDR3 amino acids: CASSQDLSRAETQYF. The CDR3 region has the DNA TGTGCCAGCAGCCAAGATCTTAGCAGGGCGGAGACCCAGTACTTC.

Here the CDR3 DNA reads TGTGCCAGCAGCACAAGGACTAGCGGGATCGGCCATGAGCAGTTCTTC. Translating it yields CASSTRTSGIGHEQFF. This chain links TRBV7-8 with TRBJ2-1; 12 nucleotides line up with TRBD2. The CDR3 length is 16 residues. V was pared by 5 bases and J by 8 bases, with 10 bases of the junction left unmatched. Germline CDR1 and CDR2: SGHVS and FQNEAQ.

This rearrangement joins TRBV3-1 (or the pseudogene TRBV3-2) to TRBJ2-4; TRBD2 might be the D (5 bases). This CDR3 spans 11 amino acids. The germline V and J ends were trimmed by 5 bases and 8 bases, with 7 bases remaining between them. Germline-derived CDR1 and CDR2 are LGHDT and YNNKEL (reference sequence). For the CDR3, the DNA is TGTGCCAGCAGCGTCGGGGACATTCAGTACTTC. It yields the protein CASSVGDIQYF.

The chain couples TRBV27 to TRBJ1-5, with 9 bases fitting TRBD1. Germline trimming cut 6 bases from V and 2 bases from J; bases unmatched to any gene: 2. The CDR3 contains 14 residues. CDR1 is MNHEY, CDR2 SMNVEV, per germline (reference sequence). CDR3: CASSRTGGNQPQHF. The CDR3 DNA sequence: TGTGCCAGCAGCCGGACAGGGGGCAATCAGCCCCAGCATTTT.

The rearrangement uses TRBV10-3 and TRBJ2-7; 10 bases match TRBD1. The CDR3 is made up of 15 amino acids. Germline lookup yields CDR1 ENHRY and CDR2 SYGVKD. The V and J ends lost 4 bases and 2 bases, in that order; junction bases with no gene match: 5. CDR3 region: CAISGAGTGAYEQYF. The DNA for the CDR3 is TGTGCCATCAGTGGGGCCGGGACAGGGGCCTACGAGCAGTACTTC.

The chain has TRBV4-3 and TRBJ1-2, with D possibly being TRBD1 (5 bases). The ends were cut back, 3 bases at V and 8 bases at J, with 19 bases in the middle. Germline V gene lookup returns CDR1 LGHNA and CDR2 YSLEER. This CDR3 is built from 15 residues. The chain's CDR3 is CASSQLFLGAVGYTF. CDR3 sequence (DNA): TGCGCCAGCAGCCAGCTCTTTCTTGGGGCTGTGGGCTACACCTTC.

The CDR3 protein is CASSFGTGVADTQYF. The CDR3 DNA is TGTGCCAGCAGCTTCGGGACAGGCGTAGCAGATACGCAGTATTTT. V is TRBV7-3 and J is TRBJ2-3, with 8 bases that match TRBD1. Germline CDR1 and CDR2: SGHTA and FQGTGA. Germline trimming cut 3 bases from V and 4 bases from J; bases unmatched to any gene: 6. The CDR3 contains 15 residues. Combining the CDR3 with reference TRBV7-3 and TRBJ2-3 gives the whole variable domain GAGVSQTPSNKVTEKGKYVELRCDPISGHTALYWYRQSLGQGPEFLIYFQGTGAADDSGLPNDRFFAVRPEGSVSTLKIQRTERGDSAVYLCASSFGTGVADTQYFGPGTRLTVL.

The chain employs TRBV5-1 and TRBJ2-3, with 11 bases that match TRBD1. V trimming: 2 bases; J trimming: 3 bases; junction bases outside the gene matches: 8. The germline gives CDR1 SGHRS, CDR2 YFSETQ. CDR3 size: 17 residues. The CDR3 spells CASSFKSGTGGTDTQYF. Here the CDR3 DNA reads TGCGCCAGCAGCTTCAAGTCCGGGACAGGGGGGACAGATACGCAGTATTTT.

The chain couples TRBV4-1 to TRBJ2-1, with TRBD2 matching 10 bases. Looked up from germline, CDR1 is MGHRA and CDR2 is YSYEKL. The CDR3 has 20 residues. V dropped 0 bases and J dropped 0; count of bases not matched to a gene: 11. The chain's CDR3 is CASSQDPKTSGLNSYNEQFF. The CDR3, as DNA: TGCGCCAGCAGCCAAGATCCAAAGACTAGCGGGTTAAACTCCTACAATGAGCAGTTCTTC.

The J gene is TRBJ1-1, the V gene TRBV5-1; D unresolved. Germline assignment: CDR1 SGHRS and CDR2 YFSETQ. The V and J ends lost 0 bases and 0 bases respectively, with 9 bases between them. This CDR3 contains 15 residues. CDR3 in amino acids: CASSLAVGMNTEAFF. In nucleotides, the CDR3 is TGCGCCAGCAGCTTGGCAGTCGGGATGAACACTGAAGCTTTCTTT.

This clone was detected only once. This chain joins TRBV7-9 and TRBJ2-3; TRBD1 aligns across 9 bases. J gave up 3 bases and V 5 bases, and 9 bases lay outside the gene matches. CDR3 length equals 16 residues. Germline CDR1 and CDR2: SEHNR and FQNEAQ (reference sequence). DNA for the CDR3: TGTGCCAGCAGCCTCGGGACAGGGAGGGTAACAGATACGCAGTATTTT. Encoded protein: CASSLGTGRVTDTQYF.

This chain links TRBV10-3 with TRBJ1-6; D perhaps matches TRBD1 (5 bases). CDR1 and CDR2 (germline): ENHRY, SYGVKD. There are 12 residues in the CDR3. Trimming pared 7 bases from V and 10 bases from J, leaving 11 bases between. CDR3: CAIKGRGSPLHF. The CDR3 nucleotides read TGTGCCATCAAAGGCCGGGGGTCACCCCTCCACTTT.